These 27 T cell receptor beta chains were all obtained from the same sample, sequenced in a study of T cells and copy number aberrations in small-cell lung cancer. Assay: immunoSEQ multiplex PCR; the TCRdb copy retains only in-frame clones and omits some. The sample carries about 2,400 clones, 82% recorded once. What was sequenced was normal tissue next to the tumor. The origin of the receptors is a woman aged 45 to 65 with small cell lung cancer.

This clone turned up a few times. The chain combines TRBV12-5 with TRBJ2-1; 7 positions agree with TRBD1. CDR1 is LGHNT, CDR2 FRNRAP, per germline. With 1 base clipped from V and 10 bases from J, the junction kept 1 base outside the gene matches. The CDR3 sequence is 12 residues long. CDR3 nucleotides: TGTGCTAGTGGTTTGGGGGACAGAGAGCAGTTCTTC. The encoded protein is CASGLGDREQFF.

Only a few counts were recorded for this clone. J is TRBJ1-6 and V is TRBV7-8; D gene unclear. Germline V CDR1 and CDR2: SGHVS, FQNEAQ. Trimming shortened V by 1 base and J by 5 bases, and 0 bases separated the two germline ends. This CDR3 has 12 residues. This CDR3 reads CASSLDNSPLHF. CDR3 DNA: TGTGCCAGCAGCTTAGATAATTCACCCCTCCACTTT.

There are a few counts of this clone. The rearrangement joins TRBV2 to TRBJ1-1; D not resolved. Trimming removed 4 bases from V and 1 base from J, with 4 bases in between. The CDR3 is 12 residues long. Germline V gene lookup returns CDR1 SNHLY and CDR2 FYNNEI. CDR3 in amino acids: CASSAGNTEAFF. Written as DNA, the CDR3 is TGTGCCAGCAGTGCCGGGAACACTGAAGCTTTCTTT.

The chain links TRBV29-1 to TRBJ2-2; a possible D gene is TRBD2 (5 bases). V dropped 4 bases and J dropped 0 bases, with 12 bases sitting between them. The germline CDR1 and CDR2 sequences are SQVTM and ANQGSEA. This CDR3 region has 15 residues. The CDR3 DNA is TGCAGCGTTGGAGGCCCGGGAACGAACACCGGGGAGCTGTTTTTT. Amino acids: CSVGGPGTNTGELFF.

This clone was found once. The chain couples TRBV11-3 to TRBJ2-3; 7 nucleotides match TRBD2. The CDR3 totals 14 residues. Trimming cost V 3 bases and J 3 bases; bases outside gene matches: 3. The germline gives CDR1 SGHNT, CDR2 YENEEA. The CDR3 region has the DNA TGTGCCAGCAGCTTGGGCGGGGGAACAGATACGCAGTATTTT. As protein: CASSLGGGTDTQYF.

The chain joins TRBV6-4 to TRBJ2-3; 9 nucleotides agree with TRBD1. The germline V gene has CDR1 MRHNA and CDR2 SNTAGT. CDR3 length: 15 amino acids. V lost 6 bases and J lost 1; bases outside the gene matches: 5. The CDR3 nucleotides read TGTGCCAGCAGCGAGGGACAGGGCGGCACAGATACGCAGTATTTT. It yields the protein CASSEGQGGTDTQYF.

The chain carries TRBV5-4 and TRBJ1-4; the match to TRBD1 covers 7 bases. The CDR3 is 15 amino acids. V lost 4 bases and J lost 4; bases outside the gene matches: 7. CDR1 and CDR2 (germline): SGHNT, YYREEE (reference sequence). CDR3 region: CASSTNRGINEKLFF. In DNA, the CDR3 is TGTGCCAGCAGCACAAACAGGGGTATTAATGAAAAACTGTTTTTT.

The CDR3 spells CASSVGQGSQPQHF. In DNA form, the CDR3 reads TGTGCCAGCAGTGTGGGGCAGGGTAGTCAGCCCCAGCATTTT. This chain links TRBV2 with TRBJ1-5; a weak D match, TRBD1 (5 bases). Germline values: CDR1 SNHLY, CDR2 FYNNEI. The CDR3 is 14 amino acids. V was shortened by 4 bases and J by 6 bases, with 13 bases between the two germline ends.

This chain connects TRBV30 to TRBJ1-1; D is possibly TRBD1 (6 bases). V gave up 3 bases and J gave up 3 bases, with 8 bases separating them. This CDR3 spans 12 amino acids. Per the germline V gene, CDR1 is GTSNPN and CDR2 is SVGIG (reference sequence). The chain's CDR3 is CAWSRQDTEAFF. CDR3 nucleotide sequence: TGTGCCTGGAGCCGACAGGACACTGAAGCTTTCTTT.

The chain employs TRBV6-5 and TRBJ2-4; D not resolved. V was pared by 7 bases and J by 6 bases, with 16 bases between. The CDR3 is 14 amino acids. Germline CDR1 is MNHEY and CDR2 is SVGAGI. The CDR3 loop reads CASTASGQRNIQYF. The CDR3, as DNA: TGTGCCAGCACCGCCTCGGGTCAGAGAAACATTCAGTACTTC.

CDR3 residues: CSVEDPRGGRPGELFF. The CDR3 DNA is TGCAGCGTTGAAGATCCTAGGGGGGGAAGACCCGGGGAGCTGTTTTTT. The chain joins TRBV29-1 to TRBJ2-2; TRBD2 might be the D (7 bases). The germline V and J ends were trimmed by 0 bases and 6 bases, with 17 bases remaining between them. Looked up from germline, CDR1 is SQVTM and CDR2 is ANQGSEA. CDR3 size: 16 residues.

The count of this clone is one. The chain uses TRBV11-2 and TRBJ2-5; 9 bases line up with TRBD2. The CDR3 totals 16 residues. CDR1 is SGHAT, CDR2 FQNNGV, per germline. V dropped 1 base and J dropped 4; count of bases not matched to a gene: 7. The DNA for the CDR3 is TGTGCCAGCAGCTTAGGTTGGCGGGGGGGCCCAGAGACCCAGTACTTC. It encodes CASSLGWRGGPETQYF.

The V call is TRBV5-1, the J call TRBJ2-3; 8 bases map to TRBD2. CDR3 length: 15 residues. CDR1 SGHRS and CDR2 YFSETQ come from the germline V gene. The V and J ends lost 2 bases and 6 bases, in that order; junction bases with no gene match: 8. The CDR3 sequence: CASSLAGDLTDTQYF. In DNA form, the CDR3 reads TGCGCCAGCAGCTTAGCGGGAGATTTAACGGATACGCAGTATTTT.

This clone was picked up a small number of times. The rearrangement links TRBV30 to TRBJ1-2, with a tentative D call TRBD1 (5 bases). CDR1 GTSNPN and CDR2 SVGIG come from the germline V gene (reference sequence). The CDR3 has 14 amino acids. V lost 0 bases, J lost 4 bases, and 12 bases lay in between. The CDR3 nucleotides read TGTGCCTGGAGTGTTGGGGGAGGCGGCTATGGCTACACCTTC. Residues: CAWSVGGGGYGYTF.

The chain joins TRBV30 to TRBJ1-1, with 7 bases that match TRBD1. Germline V gene lookup returns CDR1 GTSNPN and CDR2 SVGIG (reference sequence). The CDR3 has 13 amino acids. With V trimmed by 4 bases and J by 6 bases, 8 bases remained unmatched. CDR3 sequence reads: CAWTRQGLPEAFF. In DNA, the CDR3 is TGTGCCTGGACTAGACAGGGACTCCCTGAAGCTTTCTTT.

The CDR3 nucleotides read TGTGCCAGCAGCCCACTAGGGGGGGGAGGAGGCTATGGCTACACCTTC. Its translation: CASSPLGGGGGYGYTF. The gene calls are TRBV4-2 and TRBJ1-2, with D maybe TRBD1 (6 bases). The length of the CDR3 is 16 residues. In germline, CDR1 is LGHNA, CDR2 YNFKEQ. V was shortened by 4 bases and J by 4 bases, with 19 bases between the two germline ends.

The rearrangement uses TRBV28 and TRBJ2-7; 13 nucleotides match TRBD2. The CDR3 is made up of 16 amino acids. Germline trimming cut 5 bases from V and 11 bases from J; bases unmatched to any gene: 15. Germline V gene sequence: CDR1 MDHEN, CDR2 SYDVKM. The CDR3 spells CASSPTNAGLAGSKYF. CDR3 coding DNA: TGTGCCAGCAGTCCCACAAATGCGGGACTAGCGGGAAGCAAGTACTTC. The full variable domain, rest sourced from reference TRBV28 and TRBJ2-7, is DVKVTQSSRYLVKRTGEKVFLECVQDMDHENMFWYRQDPGLGLRLIYFSYDVKMKEKGDIPEGYSVSREKKERFSLILESASTNQTSMYLCASSPTNAGLAGSKYFGPGTRLTVT.

This chain connects TRBV6-1 to TRBJ2-4; D possibly corresponds to TRBD2 (6 bases). Germline lookup yields CDR1 MNHNS and CDR2 SASEGT. V dropped 2 bases and J dropped 12 bases, with 11 bases sitting between them. The CDR3 runs to 12 residues. CDR3 amino acids: CASSEQVEGQYF. CDR3 bases: TGTGCCAGCAGTGAACAGGTGGAGGGTCAGTACTTC.

V and J are TRBV6-5 and TRBJ1-1; TRBD1 agrees at 10 bases. The CDR3 length is 14 residues. In germline, CDR1 is MNHEY, CDR2 SVGAGI. Germline trimming cut 6 bases from V and 4 bases from J; bases unmatched to any gene: 5. The CDR3 DNA sequence: TGTGCCAGCAGCACGAGACAGGGGGCCACTGAAGCTTTCTTT. Amino acid sequence: CASSTRQGATEAFF.

The rearrangement uses TRBV6-1 and TRBJ2-6; D is unclear. This CDR3 is built from 15 residues. The germline V and J ends were trimmed by 3 bases and 0 bases, with 6 bases remaining between them. Germline CDR1 reads MNHNS; CDR2 reads SASEGT. CDR3: CASSETFSGANVLTF. In DNA form, the CDR3 reads TGTGCCAGCAGTGAGACTTTCTCTGGGGCCAACGTCCTGACTTTC.

By share of the sample, this clone is large. The same CDR3 can be traced to other DNA sequences in this sample. For the CDR3, the DNA is TGTGCCAGCAGCCCAATACAGGGGGCAGACTATGGCTACACCTTC. Amino acids: CASSPIQGADYGYTF. This chain links TRBV5-6 with TRBJ1-2, with 9 bases aligning to TRBD1. The CDR3 sequence is 15 residues long. Trimming took 4 bases from V and 3 from J; bases not matched to a gene: 7. The germline V gene has CDR1 SGHDT and CDR2 YYEEEE.

This clone was picked up one time. The chain links TRBV20-1 to TRBJ2-7; D may match TRBD1 or TRBD2 (5 bases each). This CDR3 contains 11 residues. V lost 3 bases and J 5 bases, leaving 8 bases between the germline ends. CDR1 DFQATT and CDR2 SNEGSKA come from the germline V gene (reference sequence). The CDR3 region has the DNA TGCAGTGCTAGGAGGGGACACGAGCAGTACTTC. Protein product: CSARRGHEQYF.

The rearrangement links TRBV18 to TRBJ1-3; D remains unclear. Germline lookup yields CDR1 KGHSH and CDR2 LQKENI. The CDR3 extends over 14 amino acids. Trimming took 4 bases from V and 4 from J, leaving 11 bases between them. The CDR3 reads CASSRTEVGNTIYF. In nucleotides, the CDR3 is TGTGCCAGCTCACGGACGGAGGTGGGAAACACCATATATTTT.

The chain links TRBV27 to TRBJ1-4, with unresolved D. Trimming shortened V by 3 bases and J by 4 bases, and 12 bases separated the two germline ends. The CDR3 covers 15 residues. Germline CDR1 is MNHEY and CDR2 is SMNVEV (reference sequence). CDR3 DNA: TGTGCCAGCAGTTTTAGCCCTGCGGGTAATGAAAAACTGTTTTTT. Protein sequence: CASSFSPAGNEKLFF.

This chain uses TRBV19 with TRBJ1-5; D ambiguous. The CDR3 is 15 residues long. Trimming shortened V by 5 bases and J by 0 bases, and 11 bases separated the two germline ends. Germline CDR1 LNHDA, CDR2 SQIVND (reference sequence). The CDR3, as DNA: TGTGCCAGTAGTCCGGTCTCGGATAGCAATCAGCCCCAGCATTTT. Translation: CASSPVSDSNQPQHF.

This sequence joins TRBV2 and TRBJ1-2; 7 bases match TRBD1. CDR3 length: 13 amino acids. Germline V lookup: CDR1 SNHLY, CDR2 FYNNEI. J was trimmed by 5 bases and V by 5 bases; bases with no gene match: 5. This CDR3 reads CASSPGQVYGYTF. In DNA form, the CDR3 reads TGTGCCAGCAGTCCCGGACAGGTATATGGCTACACCTTC.

On this clone: At one of its ends the junction is not consistent with the germline gene, which may arise from a read error. This rearrangement joins TRBV7-2 to TRBJ1-1; D not resolved. Germline CDR1 is SGHTA and CDR2 is FQGNSA. The CDR3 is made up of 13 amino acids. CDR3 nucleotide sequence: TGTGTCAGCAGCTCCAGCGTGGACACTGAAGCTTTCTTT. This sequence encodes CVSSSSVDTEAFF.